This T cell receptor (beta chain) was profiled in a study of siplizumab effects on memory and regulatory T cells. As concerns this clone: No antigen is known for it.

Findings and limits, study-wide: The study found that siplizumab significantly reduced alloreactive sequences traceable to unstimulated CD4+ memory cells.

Produced via immunoSEQ multiplex PCR; TCRdb's table is partial and in-frame only. The data hold some 80,000 clones, with approximately 95% observed a single time. Sequencing used CD8+ T cells sorted from blood. The TCR originated in a human donor in good health.

The CDR3 sequence: CASSILGARYQPQHF. DNA of the CDR3: TGTGCCAGTAGTATATTGGGGGCACGGTATCAGCCCCAGCATTTT. The rearrangement uses TRBV19 and TRBJ1-5, with D possibly TRBD1 on 6 matching bases. Per the germline V gene, CDR1 is LNHDA and CDR2 is SQIVND (reference sequence). Trimming stripped 2 bases from V and 5 bases from J, with 13 bases between. This CDR3 spans 15 amino acids.